This T cell receptor beta chain was observed in a study of blood T cell repertoires in COVID-19. Study context: Samples came from the United States, Italy and Spain, spanning acute and convalescent COVID-19. T cells, B-cell-depleted T cells, or PBMCs supplied cDNA or gDNA.

A few counts support this clone. The CDR3 totals 12 residues. CDR1 is LNHNV, CDR2 YYDKDF, per germline (reference sequence). Between the trimmed V and J ends, which lost 3 bases and 5 bases, there was a span of 5 bases. In the authors' workflow: Amplifying reference gene primers gave estimates of nucleated cell counts. This table comes from immunoSEQ multiplex PCR, and its TCRdb copy is limited to in-frame clones, with some not included. Clone size and the V and J calls come from that table; the DNA yielded D and trimming. The top ten clones hold around 13% of a sample with about 150,000 clones, around 80% of them seen once.

This TCR was sampled from a man in his 60s with active or convalescent COVID-19. V is TRBV15 and J is TRBJ2-1; no definite D call. The sequenced sample consisted of peripheral blood. CDR3: CATSRTNNEQFF. CDR3 DNA sequence: TGTGCCACCAGCAGGACAAACAATGAGCAGTTCTTC.